These 26 T cell receptor beta chains were all obtained from the same sample, sequenced in a study of blood T cell repertoires in COVID-19. Sequencing used immunoSEQ multiplex PCR; TCRdb keeps in-frame clones, though not all of them. The sample contains 140,000 to 150,000 clones, around 89% of which appear only once. The source material was PBMCs or T cells enriched from blood (not recorded which). The source of these receptors is a woman aged 25-40 years with acute COVID-19.

The V gene is TRBV6-4, the J gene TRBJ2-3; possibly TRBD2 for D (6 bases). The V end was cut by 4 bases, the J end by 1 base, with 6 bases between. The CDR3 runs 13 residues. From germline, CDR1 is MRHNA and CDR2 SNTAGT. The chain's CDR3 is CASSAGGTDTQYF. The DNA for the CDR3 is TGTGCCAGCAGTGCGGGAGGCACAGATACGCAGTATTTT.

The rearrangement uses TRBV19 and TRBJ2-2; possible D gene TRBD1, 5 bases. Germline V CDR1 and CDR2: LNHDA, SQIVND (reference sequence). Trimming took off 1 base at V and 5 bases at J, with 8 bases between the two ends. CDR3 length: 14 residues. The CDR3 loop reads CASSIVRATGELFF. The CDR3 bases are TGTGCCAGTAGTATAGTCAGGGCGACCGGGGAGCTGTTTTTT.

The rearrangement joins TRBV5-5 to TRBJ2-1, with D possibly TRBD2 on 5 matching bases. This CDR3 is built from 14 residues. Germline lookup yields CDR1 SGHKS and CDR2 YYEKEE (reference sequence). V lost 1 base to trimming and J lost 8 bases, with 13 bases between them. CDR3 sequence: CASSLLLAGDEQFF. The CDR3 bases are TGTGCCAGCAGCTTGTTGCTAGCAGGCGATGAGCAGTTCTTC.

The chain recombines TRBV6-5 with TRBJ1-1; D is perhaps TRBD1 (6 bases). The CDR3 is 16 amino acids. Germline V gene lookup returns CDR1 MNHEY and CDR2 SVGAGI. With 0 bases removed from V and 4 bases from J, the gap between germline ends came to 15 bases. CDR3 in amino acids: CASSYSIGGGRTEAFF. DNA of the CDR3: TGTGCCAGCAGTTACTCGATTGGGGGCGGCCGCACTGAAGCTTTCTTT.

The chain uses TRBV6-5 and TRBJ2-1, with 8 bases lining up with TRBD1. Germline CDR1 reads MNHEY; CDR2 reads SVGAGI. The junction had 1 base not matched to a gene; V was cut back by 7 bases and J by 2 bases. The CDR3 is 13 amino acids. The CDR3 is CASNRGAYNEQFF. The CDR3 region has the DNA TGTGCCAGCAACAGGGGGGCCTACAATGAGCAGTTCTTC.

This rearrangement joins TRBV30 to TRBJ1-2; 8 nucleotides line up with TRBD1. The CDR3 spans 14 residues. The V and J ends lost 4 bases and 1 base, in that order; junction bases with no gene match: 5. Germline CDR1 reads GTSNPN; CDR2 reads SVGIG (reference sequence). As DNA, the CDR3 is TGTGCCTGGACCCGGGACAGGCTTAACTATGGCTACACCTTC. Translated, it gives CAWTRDRLNYGYTF.

V is TRBV7-9 and J is TRBJ2-7, with TRBD1 identical over 9 bases. CDR1 is SEHNR, CDR2 FQNEAQ, per germline (reference sequence). This CDR3 contains 14 residues. Germline trimming cut 1 base from V and 6 bases from J; bases unmatched to any gene: 4. The CDR3 loop reads CASSLVPDRGEQYF. CDR3 nucleotide sequence: TGTGCCAGCAGCTTAGTTCCGGACAGGGGCGAGCAGTACTTC.

The genes are TRBV5-4 and TRBJ2-1; D possibly corresponds to TRBD2 (5 bases). The V gene lost 4 bases and the J gene lost 0 bases, with 11 bases spanning the gap. The CDR3 runs to 15 residues. Germline V gene sequence: CDR1 SGHNT, CDR2 YYREEE (reference sequence). The CDR3 spells CASSPGLASYNEQFF. The CDR3 DNA sequence: TGTGCCAGCAGCCCCGGACTGGCCTCCTACAATGAGCAGTTCTTC.

V and J are TRBV29-1 and TRBJ1-2; 10 bases align to TRBD1. Germline values: CDR1 SQVTM, CDR2 ANQGSEA. J gave up 5 bases and V 6 bases, and 9 bases lay outside the gene matches. The CDR3 covers 14 residues. CDR3: CSVRAGTGDYGYTF. CDR3 DNA: TGCAGCGTACGGGCCGGGACAGGGGATTATGGCTACACCTTC.

The chain recombines TRBV10-3 with TRBJ2-1, with 12 bases fitting TRBD1. The junction had 9 bases not matched to a gene; V was cut back by 5 bases and J by 10 bases. The CDR3 has 15 residues. In germline, CDR1 is ENHRY, CDR2 SYGVKD. CDR3: CAISFPGQGAEEQFF. CDR3 DNA: TGTGCCATCAGTTTTCCGGGACAGGGGGCGGAGGAGCAGTTCTTC.

The chain has TRBV19 and TRBJ1-1; possibly TRBD1 for D (5 bases). CDR3 size: 11 residues. Germline CDR1 reads LNHDA; CDR2 reads SQIVND (reference sequence). V lost 8 bases and J lost 4, with 8 bases in between. CDR3 protein: CASRGLTEAFF. The CDR3 nucleotides are TGTGCCAGTCGGGGACTCACTGAAGCTTTCTTT.

This clone has a handful of counts. V is TRBV7-2 and J is TRBJ2-7; no definite D call. From germline, CDR1 is SGHTA and CDR2 FQGNSA. V lost 3 bases and J 2 bases, leaving 14 bases between the germline ends. This CDR3 comprises 15 residues. The DNA of the CDR3 is TGTGCCAGCAGCTTTGTCCCGGGTCTTCCCTACGAGCAGTACTTC. Translation gives CASSFVPGLPYEQYF.

V is TRBV18 and J is TRBJ2-1, with D possibly TRBD1 on 6 matching bases. Germline values: CDR1 KGHSH, CDR2 LQKENI. The CDR3 is made up of 16 amino acids. V shed 6 bases and J shed 0 bases, with 15 bases lying between them. CDR3 loop: CASSPRTASSYNEQFF. CDR3 sequence (DNA): TGTGCCAGCTCCCCAAGGACAGCGAGCTCCTACAATGAGCAGTTCTTC.

This clone was detected only once. The chain links TRBV14 to TRBJ2-3; TRBD2 matches at 12 bases. V was pared by 0 bases and J by 2 bases, with 18 bases of the junction left unmatched. This CDR3 spans 22 amino acids. Germline V CDR1 and CDR2: SGHDN, FVKESK. The CDR3 DNA follows: TGTGCCAGCAGCCAAGATTATTTTCGAGGGAGACTAGCGGGAGTAAACACAGATACGCAGTATTTT. This translates into CASSQDYFRGRLAGVNTDTQYF.

In the case of this clone: This same CDR3 is encoded by further DNA sequences in the sample. The chain couples TRBV7-9 to TRBJ2-3, with 7 bases that match TRBD2. This CDR3 has 13 amino acids. CDR1 and CDR2 from the germline V gene are SEHNR and FQNEAQ (reference sequence). V shed 3 bases and J 5 bases; nucleotides not matched to a gene: 2. CDR3: CASSLTGGDTQYF. The CDR3 DNA sequence: TGTGCCAGCAGCTTGACGGGGGGAGATACGCAGTATTTT.

This chain connects TRBV18 to TRBJ1-3; D gene unclear. CDR3 length: 15 amino acids. Trimming removed 2 bases from V and 2 bases from J, with 10 bases in between. Per the germline V gene, CDR1 is KGHSH and CDR2 is LQKENI. The CDR3 here is CASSPAGETGNTIYF. The CDR3 nucleotides are TGTGCCAGCTCACCAGCAGGTGAAACTGGAAACACCATATATTTT. Looking up the rest from reference TRBV18 and TRBJ1-3 gives the full variable domain: NAGVMQNPRHLVRRRGQEARLRCSPMKGHSHVYWYRQLPEEGLKFMVYLQKENIIDESGMPKERFSAEFPKEGPSILRIQQVVRGDSAAYFCASSPAGETGNTIYFGEGSWLTVV.

V usage is TRBV29-1 and J usage is TRBJ2-1; 10 nucleotides line up with TRBD2. Germline V gene data show CDR1 as SQVTM and CDR2 as ANQGSEA. Germline trimming cut 2 bases from V and 6 bases from J; bases unmatched to any gene: 4. The CDR3 is made up of 14 amino acids. The CDR3 is CSVERLAGINEQFF. The CDR3 DNA reads as TGCAGCGTTGAACGACTAGCGGGCATCAATGAGCAGTTCTTC.

This chain links TRBV18 with TRBJ1-1; 9 bases agree with TRBD1. Losses at the gene ends were 4 bases for V and 3 bases for J; bases not matched to a gene: 9. The CDR3 contains 16 residues. CDR1 is KGHSH, CDR2 LQKENI, per germline. CDR3 DNA: TGTGCCAGCTCACTATTAACAGGGGGCAGGGACACTGAAGCTTTCTTT. Its protein product is CASSLLTGGRDTEAFF. The complete variable domain, with remaining parts taken from reference TRBV18 and TRBJ1-1, reads NAGVMQNPRHLVRRRGQEARLRCSPMKGHSHVYWYRQLPEEGLKFMVYLQKENIIDESGMPKERFSAEFPKEGPSILRIQQVVRGDSAAYFCASSLLTGGRDTEAFFGQGTRLTVV.

This chain connects TRBV27 to TRBJ1-5, with TRBD1 matching 9 bases. Trimming at V came to 3 bases and at J to 4 bases, leaving 4 bases not matched to a gene. This CDR3 has 15 residues. Per germline, CDR1 MNHEY and CDR2 SMNVEV (reference sequence). This chain's CDR3 is CASSFHGTGNQPQHF. The CDR3 coding sequence is TGTGCCAGCAGTTTCCACGGGACAGGGAATCAGCCCCAGCATTTT.

This sequence joins TRBV5-1 and TRBJ2-3; 8 positions agree with TRBD1. V was clipped by 4 bases and J by 5 bases; unmatched bases: 6. The CDR3 is 14 residues long. Germline lookup yields CDR1 SGHRS and CDR2 YFSETQ. For the CDR3, the DNA is TGCGCCAGCAGCACGGGACAGGCGGTAGATACGCAGTATTTT. Its protein product is CASSTGQAVDTQYF.

The J gene is TRBJ2-5, the V gene TRBV7-2; TRBD1 agrees at 7 bases. After removal of 5 bases from V and 5 bases from J, the junction contained 5 bases not matched to a gene. The V gene's germline CDR1 is SGHTA and CDR2 FQGNSA. This CDR3 spans 13 amino acids. The CDR3 coding sequence is TGTGCCAGCAGCAAGGGGGCGAGGGAGACCCAGTACTTC. It yields the protein CASSKGARETQYF.

The chain has TRBV7-9 and TRBJ2-7; 9 bases are a match to TRBD1. Germline V lookup: CDR1 SEHNR, CDR2 FQNEAQ (reference sequence). V lost 4 bases and J lost 2; bases outside the gene matches: 6. The length of the CDR3 is 15 residues. CDR3 protein: CASSSQGALPYEQYF. DNA for the CDR3: TGTGCCAGCAGCTCACAGGGGGCCCTACCCTACGAGCAGTACTTC.

In its sample, this clone was seen once. The chain uses TRBV7-2 and TRBJ2-3; TRBD2 matches 7 bases. Germline assignment: CDR1 SGHTA and CDR2 FQGNSA. The CDR3 consists of 15 residues. V was pared by 5 bases and J by 12 bases, with 17 bases of the junction left unmatched. CDR3: CASSVGLGGARPQYF. CDR3 nucleotides: TGTGCCAGCAGCGTCGGACTAGGCGGGGCTCGGCCTCAGTATTTT.

The chain employs TRBV2 and TRBJ2-7; 7 nucleotides line up with TRBD2. Germline V lookup: CDR1 SNHLY, CDR2 FYNNEI. The V gene end was trimmed by 6 bases and the J gene end by 5 bases; junction bases not matched to a gene: 1. CDR3 length: 11 residues. Here the CDR3 reads CASRLADEQYF. The CDR3 coding sequence is TGTGCCAGCAGGCTAGCGGACGAGCAGTACTTC.

This clone occurred a few times. This chain uses TRBV19 with TRBJ1-3; D remains unclear. V was shortened by 4 bases and J by 0 bases, with 10 bases between the two germline ends. The germline V gene encodes CDR1 LNHDA and CDR2 SQIVND (reference sequence). CDR3 size: 15 residues. DNA for the CDR3: TGTGCCAGTAGTAGCTACAGAAGCTCTGGAAACACCATATATTTT. This translates into CASSSYRSSGNTIYF.

This chain connects TRBV9 to TRBJ2-7; 7 bases are a match to TRBD1. The germline gives CDR1 SGDLS, CDR2 YYNGEE. There are 15 residues in the CDR3. Losses at the gene ends were 3 bases for V and 5 bases for J; bases not matched to a gene: 11. CDR3 amino acids: CASSAGRQGQNEQYF. The CDR3, as DNA: TGTGCCAGCAGCGCGGGCCGACAGGGTCAGAACGAGCAGTACTTC.